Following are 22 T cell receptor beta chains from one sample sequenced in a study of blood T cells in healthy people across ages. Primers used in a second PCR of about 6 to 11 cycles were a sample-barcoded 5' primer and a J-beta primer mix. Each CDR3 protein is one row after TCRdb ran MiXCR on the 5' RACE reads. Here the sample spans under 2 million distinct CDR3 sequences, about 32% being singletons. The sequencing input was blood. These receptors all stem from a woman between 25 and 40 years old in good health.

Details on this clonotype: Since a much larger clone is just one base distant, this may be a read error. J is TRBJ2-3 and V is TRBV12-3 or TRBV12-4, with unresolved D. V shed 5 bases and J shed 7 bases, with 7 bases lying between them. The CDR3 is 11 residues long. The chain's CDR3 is CASSVAHTQYF. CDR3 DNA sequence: TGTGCCAGCAGTGTGGCCCATACGCAGTATTTT.

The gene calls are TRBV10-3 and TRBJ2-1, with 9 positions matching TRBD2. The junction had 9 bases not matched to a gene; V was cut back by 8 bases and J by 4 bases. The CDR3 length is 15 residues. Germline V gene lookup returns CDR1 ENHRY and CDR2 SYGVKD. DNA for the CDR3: TGTGCCATCGGTAAAGCGGGGGGTCCATACAATGAGCAGTTCTTC. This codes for CAIGKAGGPYNEQFF.

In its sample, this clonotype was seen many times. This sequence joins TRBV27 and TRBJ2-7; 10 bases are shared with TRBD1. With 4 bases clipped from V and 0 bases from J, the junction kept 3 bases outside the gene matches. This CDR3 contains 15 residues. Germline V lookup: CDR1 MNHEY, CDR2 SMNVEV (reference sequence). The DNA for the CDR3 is TGTGCCAGCAGTTGGAGACAGGGGGCCTCCTACGAGCAGTACTTC. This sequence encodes CASSWRQGASYEQYF.

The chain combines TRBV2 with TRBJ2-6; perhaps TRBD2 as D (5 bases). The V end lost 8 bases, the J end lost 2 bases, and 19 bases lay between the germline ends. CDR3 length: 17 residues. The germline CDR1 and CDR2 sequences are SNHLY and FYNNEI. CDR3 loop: CASQRLREGTGANVLTF. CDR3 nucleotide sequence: TGTGCCAGCCAGCGCCTGCGTGAGGGCACTGGGGCCAACGTCCTGACTTTC.

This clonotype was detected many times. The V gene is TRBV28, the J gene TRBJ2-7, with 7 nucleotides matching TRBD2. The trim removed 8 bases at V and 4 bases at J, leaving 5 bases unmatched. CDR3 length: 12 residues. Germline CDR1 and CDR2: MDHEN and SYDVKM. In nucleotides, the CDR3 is TGTGCCAGCGGCACCGGGGGGTACGAGCAGTACTTC. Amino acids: CASGTGGYEQYF.

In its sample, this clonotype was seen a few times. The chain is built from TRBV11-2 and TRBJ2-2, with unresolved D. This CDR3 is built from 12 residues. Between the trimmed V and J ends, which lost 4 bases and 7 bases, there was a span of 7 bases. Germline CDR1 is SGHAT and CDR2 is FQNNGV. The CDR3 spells CASSSKGGELFF. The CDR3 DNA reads TGTGCCAGCAGCTCGAAGGGCGGGGAGCTGTTTTTT.

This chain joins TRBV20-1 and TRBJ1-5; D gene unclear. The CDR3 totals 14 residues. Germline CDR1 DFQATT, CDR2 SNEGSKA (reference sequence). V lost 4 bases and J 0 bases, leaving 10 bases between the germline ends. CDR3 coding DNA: TGCAGTGCTATTCAGGCTAATAGCAATCAGCCCCAGCATTTT. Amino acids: CSAIQANSNQPQHF.

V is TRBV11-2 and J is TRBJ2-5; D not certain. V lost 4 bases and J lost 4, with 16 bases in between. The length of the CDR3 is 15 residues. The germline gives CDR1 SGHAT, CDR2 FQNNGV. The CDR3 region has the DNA TGTGCCAGCAGCTGGGGTCGAAGAGAAGGAGAGACCCAGTACTTC. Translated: CASSWGRREGETQYF.

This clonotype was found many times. The DNA for the CDR3 is TGCGCCAGCAGCCAACAGATTGAGGAGACCCAGTACTTC. Its protein is CASSQQIEETQYF. The V call is TRBV4-1, the J call TRBJ2-5; unclear D gene. The CDR3 is made up of 13 amino acids. Germline CDR1 MGHRA, CDR2 YSYEKL. Trimming left V 2 bases short and J 5 bases short, with 9 bases between.

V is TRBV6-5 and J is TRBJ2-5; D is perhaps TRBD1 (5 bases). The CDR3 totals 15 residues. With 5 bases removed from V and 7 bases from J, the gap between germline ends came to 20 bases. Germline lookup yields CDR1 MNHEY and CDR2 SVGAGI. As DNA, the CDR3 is TGTGCCAGCAGTCCGTACTCGGCAGCCACAGGGACCCAGTACTTC. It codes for CASSPYSAATGTQYF.

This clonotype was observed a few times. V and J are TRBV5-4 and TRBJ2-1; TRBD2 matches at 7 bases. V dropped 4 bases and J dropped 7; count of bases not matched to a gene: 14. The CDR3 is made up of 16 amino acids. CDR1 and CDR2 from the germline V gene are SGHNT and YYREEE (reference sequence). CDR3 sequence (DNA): TGTGCCAGCAGCCCAGTAGGCGGGAGCCTTATAAATGAGCAGTTCTTC. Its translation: CASSPVGGSLINEQFF.

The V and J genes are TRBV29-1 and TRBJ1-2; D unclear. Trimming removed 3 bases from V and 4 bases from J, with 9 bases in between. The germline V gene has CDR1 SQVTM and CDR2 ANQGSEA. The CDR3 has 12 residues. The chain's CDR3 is CSVEGNSYGYTF. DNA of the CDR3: TGCAGCGTTGAGGGAAACTCCTATGGCTACACCTTC.

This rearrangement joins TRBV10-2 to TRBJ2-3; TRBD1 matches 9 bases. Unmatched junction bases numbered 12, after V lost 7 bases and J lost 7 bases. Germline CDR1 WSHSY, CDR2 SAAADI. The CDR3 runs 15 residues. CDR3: CASTGQGREVYTQYF. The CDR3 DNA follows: TGCGCCAGCACAGGACAGGGGAGGGAAGTATATACGCAGTATTTT.

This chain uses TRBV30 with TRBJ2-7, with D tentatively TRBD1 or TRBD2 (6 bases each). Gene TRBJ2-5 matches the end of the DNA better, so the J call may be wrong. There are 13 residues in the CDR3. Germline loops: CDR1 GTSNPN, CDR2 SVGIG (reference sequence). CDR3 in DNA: TGTGCCGCCGCCGGGGGCCTCCAAGAGACCCAGTACTTC. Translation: CAAAGGLQETQYF.

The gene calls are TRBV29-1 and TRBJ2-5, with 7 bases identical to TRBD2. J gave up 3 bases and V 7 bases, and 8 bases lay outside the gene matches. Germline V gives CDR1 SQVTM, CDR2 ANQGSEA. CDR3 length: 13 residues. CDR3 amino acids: CSAVVGGEETQYF. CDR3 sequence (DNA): TGCAGCGCCGTCGTGGGAGGGGAAGAGACCCAGTACTTC.

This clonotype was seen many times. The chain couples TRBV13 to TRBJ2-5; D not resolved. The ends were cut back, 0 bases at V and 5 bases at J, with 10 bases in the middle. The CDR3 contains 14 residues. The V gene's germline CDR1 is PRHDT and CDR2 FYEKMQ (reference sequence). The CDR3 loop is CASSLGGRPETQYF. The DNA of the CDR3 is TGTGCCAGCAGCTTAGGTGGCAGGCCGGAGACCCAGTACTTC.

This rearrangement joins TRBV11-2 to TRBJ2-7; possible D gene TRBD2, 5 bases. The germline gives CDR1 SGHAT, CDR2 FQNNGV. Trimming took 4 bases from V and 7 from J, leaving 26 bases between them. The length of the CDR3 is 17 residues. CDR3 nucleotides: TGTGCCAGCAGCTCAATAGCCAAACAACGCTATCGCGGGGAGCAGTACTTC. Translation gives CASSSIAKQRYRGEQYF.

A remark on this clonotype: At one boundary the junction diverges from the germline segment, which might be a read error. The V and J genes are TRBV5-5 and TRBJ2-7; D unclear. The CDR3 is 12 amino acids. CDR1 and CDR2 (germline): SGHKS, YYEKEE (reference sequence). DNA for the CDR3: TGTGCCAACAGCTACCCACCCTACGAGCAGTACTTC. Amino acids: CANSYPPYEQYF.

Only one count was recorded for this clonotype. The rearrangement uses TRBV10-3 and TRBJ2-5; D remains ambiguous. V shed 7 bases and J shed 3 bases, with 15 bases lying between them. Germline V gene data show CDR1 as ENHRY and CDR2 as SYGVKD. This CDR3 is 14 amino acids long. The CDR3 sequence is CAINSPPAEETQYF. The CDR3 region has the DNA TGTGCCATCAATAGTCCCCCGGCCGAAGAGACCCAGTACTTC.

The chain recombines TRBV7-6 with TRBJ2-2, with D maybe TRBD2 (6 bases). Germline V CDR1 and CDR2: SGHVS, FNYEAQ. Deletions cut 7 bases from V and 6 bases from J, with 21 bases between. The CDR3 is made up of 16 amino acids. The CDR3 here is CASTRHSGRVSGELFF. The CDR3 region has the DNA TGTGCCAGCACCAGACATAGCGGTAGGGTGTCCGGGGAGCTGTTTTTT.

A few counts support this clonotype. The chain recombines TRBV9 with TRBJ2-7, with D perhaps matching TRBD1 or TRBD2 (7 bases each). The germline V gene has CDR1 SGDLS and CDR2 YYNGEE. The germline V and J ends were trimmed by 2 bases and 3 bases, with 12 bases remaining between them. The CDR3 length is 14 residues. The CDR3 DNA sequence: TGTGCCAGCAGCGTCAGCGGGACAGACTACGAGCAGTACTTC. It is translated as CASSVSGTDYEQYF.

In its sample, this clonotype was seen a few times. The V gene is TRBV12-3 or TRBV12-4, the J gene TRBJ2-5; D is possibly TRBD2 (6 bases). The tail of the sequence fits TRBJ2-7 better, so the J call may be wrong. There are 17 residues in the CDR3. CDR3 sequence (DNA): TGTGCCAGCAGTCCAACAGAAACAAGCGGGTCCCTCTACGAGCAGTACTTC. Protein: CASSPTETSGSLYEQYF.